Listed below are T cell receptor beta chains from one sample, sequenced in a study of metastatic and nonmetastatic thyroid tumors. MiXCR reprocessed the PCR reads for TCRdb. The data contain about 22,000 clones, less than 20% of them singletons. The sample comprised adjacent normal tissue. The receptors come from a male donor with papillary thyroid cancer or a benign thyroid nodule (not recorded which). Some clones in this sample may be carry-over from other donors' samples. The CDR3 runs from the conserved cysteine through the conserved F or W. The D gene is left open where the match is weak. Not every row has a clone size; where given, it reads once, few, many or a size class.

d_gene: TRBD1
v_gene: TRBV5-1
abundance: many
j_gene: TRBJ1-2
CDR3nt: TGCGCCAGCAGTTCAAAGACAGGGACCTATGGCTACACCTTC
CDR3aa: CASSSKTGTYGYTF

d_gene: .
v_gene: TRBV9
abundance: many
j_gene: TRBJ2-1
CDR3nt: TGTGCCAGCAGCGCTGGAACTAGCCCCCTTGAGCAGTTCTTC
CDR3aa: CASSAGTSPLEQFF

d_gene: TRBD1
v_gene: TRBV20-1
abundance: medium-sized
j_gene: TRBJ2-7
CDR3nt: TGCAGTGCTAGAGACAGGACAGGGGTCATCTACGAGCAGTACTTC
CDR3aa: CSARDRTGVIYEQYF

d_gene: .
v_gene: TRBV4-1
abundance: many
j_gene: TRBJ2-3
CDR3nt: TGCGCCAGCAGCCAAGGGATAGGGGGGGCAGACACAGATACGCAGTATTTT
CDR3aa: CASSQGIGGADTDTQYF

d_gene: TRBD1
v_gene: TRBV2
abundance: few
j_gene: TRBJ1-2
CDR3nt: TGTGCCAGCAAACGACAGGGGGTCTATGGCTACACCTTC
CDR3aa: CASKRQGVYGYTF

d_gene: TRBD2
v_gene: TRBV20-1
abundance: .
j_gene: TRBJ2-1
CDR3nt: TGCAGTGCTAGCGGGAGGCCCCACAATGAGCAGTTCTTC
CDR3aa: CSASGRPHNEQFF

d_gene: TRBD1
v_gene: TRBV6-1
abundance: .
j_gene: TRBJ1-1
CDR3nt: TGTGCCAGCCGAGAGACAGGGACCCAAGCTTTCTTT
CDR3aa: CASRETGTQAFF

d_gene: TRBD1
v_gene: TRBV6-5
abundance: medium-sized
j_gene: TRBJ2-5
CDR3nt: TGTGCCAGCAGTACTCGGACAGGCCAAGAGACCCAGTACTTC
CDR3aa: CASSTRTGQETQYF

d_gene: TRBD2
v_gene: TRBV19
abundance: many
j_gene: TRBJ2-3
CDR3nt: TGTGCCAGTAATAAAGGGGCGGGAGGGGATACGCAGTATTTT
CDR3aa: CASNKGAGGDTQYF

d_gene: TRBD1
v_gene: TRBV2
abundance: many
j_gene: TRBJ2-1
CDR3nt: TGTGCCAGCAGGGCCCGGTTACAGGGGCCACACAATGAGCAGTTCTTC
CDR3aa: CASRARLQGPHNEQFF

d_gene: .
v_gene: TRBV12-3/TRBV12-4
abundance: many
j_gene: TRBJ1-1
CDR3nt: TGTGCCAGCAGTCAGATGGGGGTTGGAACTGAAGCTTTCTTT
CDR3aa: CASSQMGVGTEAFF

d_gene: .
v_gene: TRBV15
abundance: .
j_gene: TRBJ1-6
CDR3nt: TGTGCCACCAACAGAGATCGGCCCCCGTGTTCACCCCTCCACTTT
CDR3aa: CATNRDRPPCSPLHF

d_gene: .
v_gene: TRBV7-9
abundance: many
j_gene: TRBJ2-3
CDR3nt: TGTGCCAGCAGCTTAGACCTAGGCCACACAGATACGCAGTATTTT
CDR3aa: CASSLDLGHTDTQYF

d_gene: TRBD2
v_gene: TRBV29-1
abundance: many
j_gene: TRBJ2-1
CDR3nt: TGCAGCGCCGGACGGGGGGTCTCCTACAATGAGCAGTTCTTC
CDR3aa: CSAGRGVSYNEQFF

d_gene: TRBD2
v_gene: TRBV19
abundance: medium-sized
j_gene: TRBJ2-1
CDR3nt: TGTGCCAGTAGGATGACTAGCGGGGCGGTGCAGTTCTTC
CDR3aa: CASRMTSGAVQFF

d_gene: .
v_gene: TRBV16
abundance: .
j_gene: TRBJ1-5
CDR3nt: TGTGCCAGCAGCCAAATGTGGGGGCGCGGGGATCAGCCCCAGCATTTT
CDR3aa: CASSQMWGRGDQPQHF

d_gene: .
v_gene: TRBV5-6
abundance: few
j_gene: TRBJ1-2
CDR3nt: TGTGCCAGCACCCAGCTTCCGGGGGGGATTGGCTACACCTTC
CDR3aa: CASTQLPGGIGYTF

d_gene: .
v_gene: TRBV11-2
abundance: few
j_gene: TRBJ1-3
CDR3nt: TGTGCCATCAGCTTAGGACACCGCAGCTCTGGAAACATCATATATTTT
CDR3aa: CAISLGHRSSGNIIYF

d_gene: .
v_gene: TRBV14
abundance: many
j_gene: TRBJ1-5
CDR3nt: TGTGCCAGCAGCCATTCACTCAATCAGCCCCAGCATTTT
CDR3aa: CASSHSLNQPQHF

d_gene: TRBD2
v_gene: TRBV12-3/TRBV12-4
abundance: few
j_gene: TRBJ2-3
CDR3nt: TGTGCCAGCAGTGGACTAGCGGGAGGCACAGATACGCAGTATTTT
CDR3aa: CASSGLAGGTDTQYF

d_gene: .
v_gene: TRBV30
abundance: many
j_gene: TRBJ1-1
CDR3nt: TGTGCCTGGAGTCCCGCAGGACTGAACACTGAAGCTTTCTTT
CDR3aa: CAWSPAGLNTEAFF

d_gene: .
v_gene: TRBV28
abundance: many
j_gene: TRBJ1-2
CDR3nt: TGTGCCAGCAGCTCGTGGGCAGGCCGGGATGGCTACACCTTC
CDR3aa: CASSSWAGRDGYTF

d_gene: .
v_gene: TRBV5-1
abundance: .
j_gene: TRBJ1-1
CDR3nt: TGCGCCAGCAGCTTGGGTCGGGGGTGGAACACTGAAGCTTTCTTT
CDR3aa: CASSLGRGWNTEAFF

d_gene: .
v_gene: TRBV9
abundance: many
j_gene: TRBJ1-3
CDR3nt: TGTGCCAGCAGCGGCGGGACATCGAGCTCTGGAAACACCATATATTTT
CDR3aa: CASSGGTSSSGNTIYF

d_gene: TRBD2
v_gene: TRBV18
abundance: many
j_gene: TRBJ2-1
CDR3nt: TGTGCCAGCTCACGACTAGCGGAGGGGTCTGAGCAGTTCTTC
CDR3aa: CASSRLAEGSEQFF

d_gene: .
v_gene: TRBV3-1
abundance: many
j_gene: TRBJ2-2
CDR3nt: TGTGCCAGCTCACGGGACCGCACCGGGGAGCTGTTTTTT
CDR3aa: CASSRDRTGELFF

d_gene: .
v_gene: TRBV20-1
abundance: many
j_gene: TRBJ1-5
CDR3nt: TGCAGTGTGCCGAGGACGGCGAATCAGCCCCAGCATTTT
CDR3aa: CSVPRTANQPQHF

d_gene: TRBD1
v_gene: TRBV7-9
abundance: many
j_gene: TRBJ1-6
CDR3nt: TGTGCCAGCAGTTATGGACAGGGTCTATCACCCCTCCACTTT
CDR3aa: CASSYGQGLSPLHF

d_gene: .
v_gene: TRBV6-6
abundance: medium-sized
j_gene: TRBJ2-5
CDR3nt: TGTGCCAGCAGTTACTCGGTAGCAGGGGAAGAGACCCAGTACTTC
CDR3aa: CASSYSVAGEETQYF

d_gene: TRBD1
v_gene: TRBV7-9
abundance: many
j_gene: TRBJ2-5
CDR3nt: TGTGCCAGCAGCTTAGGTGACAGGGGCCCCAAAGAGACCCAGTACTTC
CDR3aa: CASSLGDRGPKETQYF

d_gene: TRBD2
v_gene: TRBV6-5
abundance: medium-sized
j_gene: TRBJ2-3
CDR3nt: TGTGCCAGCAGTCCCGGGACTAGCGGGAGAGTTGGCACAGATACGCAGTATTTT
CDR3aa: CASSPGTSGRVGTDTQYF

d_gene: .
v_gene: TRBV9
abundance: many
j_gene: TRBJ1-1
CDR3nt: TGTGCCAGCAGCGTCGAGGGGGTGTTGAACACTGAAGCTTTCTTT
CDR3aa: CASSVEGVLNTEAFF

d_gene: TRBD1
v_gene: TRBV7-9
abundance: many
j_gene: TRBJ1-2
CDR3nt: TGTGCCAGCAGCCCGGGACAGGGGGCGAACTATGGCTACACCTTC
CDR3aa: CASSPGQGANYGYTF

d_gene: TRBD1
v_gene: TRBV7-9
abundance: many
j_gene: TRBJ1-2
CDR3nt: TGTGCCAGCAGCGCAGGACAGGGGCCCAGGGATGGCTACACCTTC
CDR3aa: CASSAGQGPRDGYTF

d_gene: .
v_gene: TRBV24-1
abundance: few
j_gene: TRBJ1-2
CDR3nt: TGTGCCACCGACTCGGGGAGGGATCCCCATGGCTACACCTTC
CDR3aa: CATDSGRDPHGYTF

d_gene: .
v_gene: TRBV12-3/TRBV12-4
abundance: medium-sized
j_gene: TRBJ2-1
CDR3nt: TGTGCCAGCAGCCACCGGGAAAATGAGCAGTTCTTC
CDR3aa: CASSHRENEQFF

d_gene: TRBD1
v_gene: TRBV18
abundance: many
j_gene: TRBJ2-3
CDR3nt: TGTGCCAGCTCACGGGACAGGGCAAGCACAGATACGCAGTATTTT
CDR3aa: CASSRDRASTDTQYF

d_gene: TRBD2
v_gene: TRBV20-1
abundance: .
j_gene: TRBJ2-5
CDR3nt: TGCAGTGCTACCCAACTAGCGGGGAAAGAGACCCAGCACTTC
CDR3aa: CSATQLAGKETQHF

d_gene: .
v_gene: TRBV11-2
abundance: many
j_gene: TRBJ2-5
CDR3nt: TGTGCCAGCAGCTGGACCCAGGAGACCCAGTACTTC
CDR3aa: CASSWTQETQYF

d_gene: .
v_gene: TRBV6-1
abundance: .
j_gene: TRBJ1-3
CDR3nt: TGTGCCAGCAGGAGGGACAACTCTGGAAACACCATATATTTT
CDR3aa: CASRRDNSGNTIYF

d_gene: .
v_gene: TRBV20-1
abundance: medium-sized
j_gene: TRBJ1-2
CDR3nt: TGCAGTGCTGCAAATTCCGGACTCGCTAACTATGGCTACACCTTC
CDR3aa: CSAANSGLANYGYTF

d_gene: .
v_gene: TRBV4-2
abundance: .
j_gene: TRBJ1-5
CDR3nt: TGTGCCAGCAGCCAAGGGGCCCCATTGGTCCAGCCCCAGCATTTT
CDR3aa: CASSQGAPLVQPQHF

d_gene: TRBD1
v_gene: TRBV10-2
abundance: many
j_gene: TRBJ2-7
CDR3nt: TGCGCCAGCAGCGAACGGACAGGGGGGTACGAGCAGTACTTC
CDR3aa: CASSERTGGYEQYF

d_gene: TRBD2
v_gene: TRBV13
abundance: many
j_gene: TRBJ2-1
CDR3nt: TGTGCCAGCAGCTTAGCGGGAGGGGCCTACAATGAGCAGTTCTTC
CDR3aa: CASSLAGGAYNEQFF

d_gene: .
v_gene: TRBV9
abundance: .
j_gene: TRBJ2-1
CDR3nt: TGTGCCAGCAGCGCCTCCGGGACCGGATACAATGAGCAGTTCTTC
CDR3aa: CASSASGTGYNEQFF

d_gene: TRBD1
v_gene: TRBV25-1
abundance: many
j_gene: TRBJ1-2
CDR3nt: TGTGCCAGCACCTCGGGACAGGGAGCCTTTGGGGGCTACACCTTC
CDR3aa: CASTSGQGAFGGYTF

d_gene: .
v_gene: TRBV2
abundance: medium-sized
j_gene: TRBJ1-2
CDR3nt: TGTGCCAGCAGTGAGGGGCACTTATATGGCTACACCTTC
CDR3aa: CASSEGHLYGYTF

d_gene: .
v_gene: TRBV6-1
abundance: medium-sized
j_gene: TRBJ1-6
CDR3nt: TGTGCCGTCTCAGGACGCTATAATTCACCCCTCCACTTT
CDR3aa: CAVSGRYNSPLHF

d_gene: .
v_gene: TRBV28
abundance: few
j_gene: TRBJ2-7
CDR3nt: TGTGCCAGCAGACCATCCGGGACCGCGTCCTACGAGCAGTACTTC
CDR3aa: CASRPSGTASYEQYF

d_gene: .
v_gene: TRBV27
abundance: many
j_gene: TRBJ2-4
CDR3nt: TGTGCCAGCAGGAAGGGGGGCCAATCCAAAAACATTCAGTACTTC
CDR3aa: CASRKGGQSKNIQYF

d_gene: TRBD1
v_gene: TRBV6-1
abundance: many
j_gene: TRBJ1-4
CDR3nt: TGTGCCAGCAGACGGGGACAGGTTGGAACTAATGAAAAACTGTTTTTT
CDR3aa: CASRRGQVGTNEKLFF

d_gene: TRBD1
v_gene: TRBV19
abundance: many
j_gene: TRBJ1-5
CDR3nt: TGTGCCAGTAGAATACAGGGGTATTTTGGCAATCAGCCCCAGCATTTT
CDR3aa: CASRIQGYFGNQPQHF

d_gene: .
v_gene: TRBV20-1
abundance: .
j_gene: TRBJ2-3
CDR3nt: TGCAGTGCTAGAGAGGGGAATACGCAGTATTTT
CDR3aa: CSAREGNTQYF

d_gene: TRBD2
v_gene: TRBV30
abundance: many
j_gene: TRBJ2-1
CDR3nt: TGTGCCTGGAGTGATTCTAGCGGGAGTGTTTACAATGAGCAGTTCTTC
CDR3aa: CAWSDSSGSVYNEQFF

d_gene: TRBD2
v_gene: TRBV7-9
abundance: many
j_gene: TRBJ2-5
CDR3nt: TGTGCCAGCAGCCCTAGCGGGGAGACCCAGTACTTC
CDR3aa: CASSPSGETQYF

d_gene: TRBD1
v_gene: TRBV27
abundance: many
j_gene: TRBJ1-1
CDR3nt: TGTGCCAGCACCCCGACAGGGCTGAACACTGAAGCTTTCTTT
CDR3aa: CASTPTGLNTEAFF

d_gene: TRBD2
v_gene: TRBV7-2
abundance: .
j_gene: TRBJ2-7
CDR3nt: TGTGCCAGCAGCTTAGGGGCGGGAGAGAAAGAGTACTTC
CDR3aa: CASSLGAGEKEYF